This T cell receptor (beta chain) was captured by sequencing in a study of shared clonotypes between healthy human individuals (dated by TCRdb to 2019 to 2021). For the wider study: Two women and three men aged 18 to 49 years were included in the cohort. Leukapheresis yielded between about 0.9 and 9.5 billion PBMCs per donor. The study deeply sequenced blood TCR repertoires of five healthy adults to estimate repertoire size and the extent of clonotype sharing between individuals. For each donor, three plates each were used for CD4 naive and CD4 memory, two plates were used for CD8 naive, and one plate was used for CD8 memory. To increase sequencing depth and limit assay-specific biases, TCR repertoire library preparation and sequencing were carried out by different laboratories using diverse techniques.

As for this clone: Its target antigen remains unknown. Qualities for individual bases were not recorded, and no much larger clone is one base off.

TCR CDR3 regions were amplified from genomic DNA by multiplex PCR using the deep immunoSEQ assay. Genomic DNA extracted from each cell subset was distributed evenly over all wells of several immunoSEQ 96-well plates, and each plate served as one replicate. For sorted subsets, around 200 ng genomic DNA, equal to some 28,000 T cell genomes, was loaded into each replicate PCR. Purified libraries were measured with a Qubit 3.0 fluorometer, size-checked on a Bioanalyzer 2100, and measured again with the KAPA Library Quantification kit. Each immunoSEQ 96-well plate was sequenced on its own single-read 150-cycle Illumina NextSeq 550 flow cell. Per the source publication's procedure: Because the immunoSEQ output held only junctional sequences and lacked quality scores, the filtering could not match the filtering applied to full-length reads. Sequences were annotated with PyIR, a Python wrapper for IgBLAST v1.9, using IMGT germline references to assign V/J genes and CDR3. Any read was removed if the V/J assignment was weak (E-value above 1e-6), the CDR3 was missing, or the read contained stop codons, out-of-frame junctions, or ambiguous translated residues. V3J clonotypes were defined by identical inferred V gene, J gene, and CDR3 amino acid sequence. Percentage overlap between repertoires was computed as shared unique clonotypes divided by the size of the smaller repertoire. RTK rarefaction, the Chao1 estimator, and Recon v2.1 estimates of unobserved clonotypes were used to assess repertoire richness. Generation probabilities were computed with OLGA for all TCRbeta clonotypes obtained by the gDNA method from several donors. TCRdb limited this immuneACCESS table to in-frame rearrangements with V and J called. A share of clones is missing; checked studies link under half to unresolved V genes, and the rest is unexplained. D and trimming were read from the DNA, whereas the V and J calls and clone size are those reported in that table. The sample records about 1.5 million clones, under 99% of which are singletons. The ten largest clonotypes hold 0.4% to 0.55% of the sample.

Study-wide findings and limitations: Only blood was sampled, and tissue TCR repertoires likely differ from those in blood. Because the study included a small number of donors, the genetic and exposure-history diversity represented was limited. Pairwise subsampling indicated that sequencing depth was expected to affect the degree of clonotype sharing among donors. When a few donors were compared, the shared fraction of clonotypes was 5% to 6.5% for naive CD4, 3.5% for naive CD8, 2% to 2.5% for memory CD4, and 0.35% to 0.4% for memory CD8. Rarefaction of sorted-subset datasets indicated incomplete sequencing despite the large sequencing depth. Compared with non-shared clonotypes, clonotypes shared by all four sorted-subset donors had higher generation probabilities. Estimated clonotype richness was generally larger for naive than for memory subsets.

V and J lose 5 bases and 5 bases, and a span of 16 bases separates them. According to the germline V gene, CDR1 reads MNHNS and CDR2 reads SASEGT. Including cysteine and phenylalanine, the CDR3 has 14 amino acids. CDR3 DNA is the only sequence kept; it has 42 bases, read in frame from the first base. Donors were healthy HIV-negative adults with no recently reported acute infections or vaccinations. Every donor was a Caucasian adult residing in Nashville, Tennessee, USA. CD4+ T cells were enriched by magnetic negative selection; naive cells were then positively selected on CD45RA, and the negative fraction formed the memory subset. After blood collection by leukapheresis, PBMCs were isolated using Ficoll-Histopaque density gradient centrifugation and then cryopreserved in the vapor phase of liquid nitrogen. Analytical flow cytometry was used to check the purity and quantity of each magnetically sorted T cell population. Each sorted fraction had its genomic DNA isolated and then quantified by UV absorbance on a Nanodrop 2000c.

The rearrangement combines TRBV6-1 with TRBJ2-7; 6 matching bases give a weak D call of TRBD1. Material for sequencing was naive CD4+ T cells sorted from blood. The cell subset or site label on this specimen signifies: CD45RA+ positively selected. The TCR comes from a man aged 25-40 years in good health. The CDR3 in this case is CASSKRGSGDEQYF. Here is the DNA: TGTGCCAGCAGTAAAAGGGGGTCCGGCGACGAGCAGTACTTC.